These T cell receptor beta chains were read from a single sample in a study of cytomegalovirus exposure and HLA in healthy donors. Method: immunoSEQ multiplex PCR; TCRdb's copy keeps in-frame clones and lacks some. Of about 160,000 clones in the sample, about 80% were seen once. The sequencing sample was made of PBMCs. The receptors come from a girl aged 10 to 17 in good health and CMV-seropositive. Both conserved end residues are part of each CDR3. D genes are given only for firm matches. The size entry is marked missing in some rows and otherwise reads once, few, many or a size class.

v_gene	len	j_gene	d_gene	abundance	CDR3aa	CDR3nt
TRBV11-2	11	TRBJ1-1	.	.	CASRQGTEAFF	TGTGCCAGCAGACAGGGAACTGAAGCTTTCTTT
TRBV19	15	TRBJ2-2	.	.	CASRVFGGDTGELFF	TGTGCCAGTAGGGTGTTCGGCGGCGACACCGGGGAGCTGTTTTTT
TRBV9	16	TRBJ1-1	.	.	CASSVAPGGLGTEAFF	TGTGCCAGCAGCGTAGCTCCCGGGGGGCTGGGAACTGAAGCTTTCTTT
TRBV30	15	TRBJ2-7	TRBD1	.	CAWKVGTGKGYEQYF	TGTGCCTGGAAGGTAGGGACAGGAAAGGGCTACGAGCAGTACTTC
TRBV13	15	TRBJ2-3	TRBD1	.	CASSSGGRSTDTQYF	TGTGCCAGCAGCTCAGGGGGCCGGTCGACAGATACGCAGTATTTT
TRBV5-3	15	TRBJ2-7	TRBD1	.	CARSPWDRGPYEQYF	TGTGCCAGAAGCCCATGGGACAGGGGGCCCTACGAGCAGTACTTC
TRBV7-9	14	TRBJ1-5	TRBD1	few	CASSLGQGVQPQHF	TGTGCCAGCAGCCTGGGACAGGGGGTTCAGCCCCAGCATTTT
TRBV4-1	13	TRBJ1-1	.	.	CASSRDGNTEAFF	TGCGCCAGCAGCCGAGACGGGAACACTGAAGCTTTCTTT
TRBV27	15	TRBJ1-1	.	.	CASSLLGRANTEAFF	TGTGCCAGCAGTTTATTAGGCAGGGCGAACACTGAAGCTTTCTTT
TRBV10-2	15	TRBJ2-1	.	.	CASSGGRSSYNEQFF	TGCGCCAGCAGTGGCGGAAGGAGCTCCTACAATGAGCAGTTCTTC
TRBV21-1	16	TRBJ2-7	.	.	CASSTPIQGVGYEQYF	TGTGCCAGCAGCACCCCAATACAGGGTGTTGGATACGAGCAGTACTTC
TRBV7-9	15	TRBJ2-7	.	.	CASSLGRVSSYEQYF	TGTGCCAGCAGCTTAGGCCGCGTTAGCTCCTACGAGCAGTACTTC
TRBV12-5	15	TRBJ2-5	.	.	CASGFGEFPQETQYF	TGTGCTAGTGGTTTCGGGGAATTTCCGCAAGAGACCCAGTACTTC
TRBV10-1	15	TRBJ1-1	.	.	CASSESDWGTTEAFF	TGCGCCAGCAGTGAGTCCGATTGGGGCACCACTGAAGCTTTCTTT
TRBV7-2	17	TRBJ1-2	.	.	CASRLVTGGLGNYGYTF	TGTGCCAGCAGGCTAGTAACCGGGGGTTTAGGGAACTATGGCTACACCTTC
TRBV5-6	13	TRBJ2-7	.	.	CASSLGASNEQYF	TGTGCCAGCAGCTTGGGGGCATCCAACGAGCAGTACTTC
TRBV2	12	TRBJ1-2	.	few	CAGGATNYGYTF	TGTGCAGGGGGGGCAACTAACTATGGCTACACCTTC
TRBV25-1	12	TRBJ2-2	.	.	CASTGAGGELFF	TGTGCCAGCACTGGGGCCGGCGGGGAGCTGTTTTTT
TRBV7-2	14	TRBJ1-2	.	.	CASSLAADNYGYTF	TGTGCCAGCAGCTTAGCGGCGGATAACTATGGCTACACCTTC
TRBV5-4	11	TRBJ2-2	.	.	CASSLLGELFF	TGTGCCAGCAGCTTGCTTGGGGAGCTGTTTTTT
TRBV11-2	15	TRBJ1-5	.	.	CASSLTRSRGQPQHF	TGTGCCAGCAGCCTAACGCGGTCCCGGGGGCAGCCCCAGCATTTT
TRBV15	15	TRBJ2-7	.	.	CATSRDYGESYEQYF	TGTGCCACCAGCAGAGATTACGGGGAGTCCTACGAGCAGTACTTC
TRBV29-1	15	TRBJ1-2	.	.	CSVAPISREGYGYTF	TGCAGCGTTGCTCCGATCTCGAGGGAGGGCTATGGCTACACCTTC
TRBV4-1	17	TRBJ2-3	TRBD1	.	CASSQTSGTGVSDTQYF	TGCGCCAGCAGCCAGACGTCCGGGACAGGGGTTTCAGATACGCAGTATTTT
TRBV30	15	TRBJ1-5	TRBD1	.	CAWSQAQGANQPQHF	TGTGCCTGGAGTCAGGCACAGGGGGCAAATCAGCCCCAGCATTTT
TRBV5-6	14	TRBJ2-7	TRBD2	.	CASRPGLATYEQYF	TGTGCCAGCAGACCGGGACTAGCTACCTACGAGCAGTACTTC
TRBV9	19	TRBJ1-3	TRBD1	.	CASSTYPHDRDRTGNTIYF	TGTGCCAGCAGCACATACCCCCACGACAGGGATAGGACTGGAAACACCATATATTTT
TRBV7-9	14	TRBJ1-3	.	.	CASSARGSGNTIYF	TGTGCCAGCAGCGCCCGGGGATCCGGAAACACCATATATTTT
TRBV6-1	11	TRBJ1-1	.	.	CASIGGWEAFF	TGTGCCAGCATAGGCGGCTGGGAAGCTTTCTTT
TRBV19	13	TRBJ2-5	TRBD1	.	CASRLTGGETQYF	TGTGCCAGTCGCTTGACAGGGGGGGAGACCCAGTACTTC
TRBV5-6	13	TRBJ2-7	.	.	CASSSLERSEQYF	TGTGCCAGCAGCTCGCTCGAAAGGAGCGAGCAGTACTTC
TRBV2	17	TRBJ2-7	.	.	CASLGQGINSDLYEQYF	TGTGCCAGCCTGGGCCAGGGGATCAACTCGGACCTATACGAGCAGTACTTC
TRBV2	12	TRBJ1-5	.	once	CASSVPGQPQHF	TGTGCCAGCTCCGTCCCGGGACAGCCCCAGCATTTT
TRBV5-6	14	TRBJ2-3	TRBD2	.	CASSKGLAADTQYF	TGTGCCAGCAGCAAGGGACTAGCGGCAGATACGCAGTATTTT